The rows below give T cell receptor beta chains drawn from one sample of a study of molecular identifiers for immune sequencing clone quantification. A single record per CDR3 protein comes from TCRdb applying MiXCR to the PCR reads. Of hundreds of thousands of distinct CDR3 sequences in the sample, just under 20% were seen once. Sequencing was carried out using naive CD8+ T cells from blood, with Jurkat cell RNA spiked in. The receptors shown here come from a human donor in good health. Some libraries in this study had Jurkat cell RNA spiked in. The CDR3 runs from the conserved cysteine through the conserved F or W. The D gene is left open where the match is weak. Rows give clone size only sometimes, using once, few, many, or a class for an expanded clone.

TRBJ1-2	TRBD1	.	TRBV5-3	TGTGCCAGCAGCTTGGTTACCGGGACAGGAGATCTTAACTATGGCTACACCTTC	CASSLVTGTGDLNYGYTF
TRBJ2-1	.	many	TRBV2	TGTGCCAGCAGGGCTAGCGTATACAATGAGCAGTTCTTC	CASRASVYNEQFF
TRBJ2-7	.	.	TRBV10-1	TGCGCCAGCAGTGAGTCTGTAAGAAACCCTATGATATACGAGCAGTACTTC	CASSESVRNPMIYEQYF
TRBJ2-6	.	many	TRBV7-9	TGTGCCAGCAGCCCCAGTGATGCTGGGGCCAACGTCCTGACTTTC	CASSPSDAGANVLTF
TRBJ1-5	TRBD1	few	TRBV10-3	TGTGCCATCAGTCCGGGACAGGGGGCTCGGCAGCCCCAGCATTTT	CAISPGQGARQPQHF
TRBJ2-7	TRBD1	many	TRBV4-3	TGTGCCAGCAGCCAGGACAGGGGGCGGTACGAGCAGTACTTC	CASSQDRGRYEQYF
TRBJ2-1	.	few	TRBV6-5	TGTGCCAGCAGTTACTCGATGGGGTCTTACAATGAGCAGTTCTTC	CASSYSMGSYNEQFF
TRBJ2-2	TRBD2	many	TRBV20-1	TGCAGTGCTAGAGGACTAGCGGGAGTCATTGGCGGGGAGCTGTTTTTT	CSARGLAGVIGGELFF
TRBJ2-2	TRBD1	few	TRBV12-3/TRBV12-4	TGTGCCAGCAGTTTTCAGGGGGCAACCGGGGAGCTGTTTTTT	CASSFQGATGELFF
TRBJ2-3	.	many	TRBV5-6	TGTGCCAGCAGCCTGGCAGTGCGGGCAGATACGCAGTATTTT	CASSLAVRADTQYF
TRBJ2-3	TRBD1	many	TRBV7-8	TGTGCCAGCAGACAGAGACAGGGTAGCACAGATACGCAGTATTTT	CASRQRQGSTDTQYF
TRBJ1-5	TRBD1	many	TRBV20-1	TGCAGTGTTCGGACAGGGGGAAGCAATCAGCCCCAGCATTTT	CSVRTGGSNQPQHF